The 27 T cell receptor beta chains below were found in one sample sequenced in a study of early T cells in non-severe SARS-CoV-2 infection. TCRdb re-derived calls from the 5' RACE reads in MiXCR, one entry per CDR3 protein. This table holds some 34,000 distinct CDR3 sequences, approximately 9.9% found once. Sequences were obtained from whole blood. These receptors originate from an adult who was a healthcare worker with PCR-confirmed SARS-CoV-2 infection or an uninfected control (not recorded which).

The table lists this clonotype with many counts. The rearrangement joins TRBV11-3 to TRBJ2-1, with 11 bases fitting TRBD2. The CDR3 has 15 residues. The ends lost 5 bases at V and 5 bases at J; junction bases unmatched: 5. Germline lookup yields CDR1 SGHNT and CDR2 YENEEA. The CDR3 is CASSILAGGHNEQFF. The CDR3 DNA follows: TGTGCCAGCAGCATTCTAGCGGGGGGCCACAATGAGCAGTTCTTC.

This clonotype was found many times. The chain employs TRBV28 and TRBJ2-1; tentative D call: TRBD2 (6 bases). The CDR3 is 14 amino acids. Germline V gene data show CDR1 as MDHEN and CDR2 as SYDVKM. V dropped 3 bases and J dropped 2 bases, with 8 bases sitting between them. CDR3 loop: CASSFGGAYNEQFF. The CDR3 nucleotides are TGTGCCAGCAGTTTCGGAGGGGCCTACAATGAGCAGTTCTTC.

The sample holds many counts of this clonotype. The chain recombines TRBV11-2 with TRBJ1-1, with TRBD1 as a possible D gene (6 bases). The ends were cut back, 3 bases at V and 1 base at J, with 12 bases in the middle. There are 15 residues in the CDR3. Germline CDR1 and CDR2: SGHAT and FQNNGV. The CDR3: CASSLQTGTNTEAFF. The CDR3 nucleotides read TGTGCCAGCAGCTTGCAGACAGGTACGAACACTGAAGCTTTCTTT. Variable domain in full (rest from reference TRBV11-2 and TRBJ1-1): EAGVAQSPRYKIIEKRQSVAFWCNPISGHATLYWYQQILGQGPKLLIQFQNNGVVDDSQLPKDRFSAERLKGVDSTLKIQPAKLEDSAVYLCASSLQTGTNTEAFFGQGTRLTVV.

The rearrangement links TRBV7-2 to TRBJ1-5; D remains unclear. Deletions cut 1 base from V and 4 bases from J, with 11 bases between. CDR3 length: 15 residues. CDR1 is SGHTA, CDR2 FQGNSA, per germline. The CDR3 region is CASSLEVSRNQPQHF. In DNA, the CDR3 is TGTGCCAGCAGCTTAGAGGTCAGCCGAAATCAGCCCCAGCATTTT. Full variable domain (remainder filled in from reference TRBV7-2 and TRBJ1-5): GAGVSQSPSNKVTEKGKDVELRCDPISGHTALYWYRQSLGQGLEFLIYFQGNSAPDKSGLPSDRFSAERTGGSVSTLTIQRTQQEDSAVYLCASSLEVSRNQPQHFGDGTRLSIL.

This clonotype has only a few counts. The chain is built from TRBV9 and TRBJ2-3; 7 bases map to TRBD2. The J segment lost 2 bases and the V segment lost 7 bases, leaving 4 bases of the junction unmatched. In germline, CDR1 is SGDLS, CDR2 YYNGEE. The CDR3 covers 13 residues. CDR3 residues: CASAAGTTDTQYF. The CDR3 region has the DNA TGTGCCAGCGCAGCGGGGACCACAGATACGCAGTATTTT.

This clonotype was observed at least ten times. The chain joins TRBV20-1 to TRBJ2-7; 9 bases line up with TRBD2. The germline CDR1 and CDR2 sequences are DFQATT and SNEGSKA (reference sequence). CDR3 length equals 15 residues. V gave up 0 bases and J gave up 1 base; unmatched junction bases: 4. Here the CDR3 reads CSARDPSGGSYEQYF. The CDR3 DNA is TGCAGTGCTAGAGACCCAAGCGGGGGGTCCTACGAGCAGTACTTC.

This clonotype showed up many times. The rearrangement links TRBV11-2 to TRBJ1-6, with D possibly being TRBD1 (5 bases). Trimming took 7 bases from V and 9 from J, leaving 10 bases between them. Germline assignment: CDR1 SGHAT and CDR2 FQNNGV. This CDR3 region has 12 residues. The DNA for the CDR3 is TGTGCCAGCAACCAAGGGGTTTCACCCCTCCACTTT. Translation: CASNQGVSPLHF.

This clonotype was seen repeatedly, ten times or more. The V and J genes are TRBV6-5 and TRBJ2-6, with D perhaps assigned TRBD1 or TRBD2 (6 bases each). The CDR3 loop spans 15 amino acids. CDR1 and CDR2 from the germline V gene are MNHEY and SVGAGI. Trimming pared 2 bases from V and 5 bases from J, leaving 10 bases between. The CDR3 DNA reads TGTGCCAGCAGTTACGACGGGGGCCGGGCCAACGTCCTGACTTTC. Amino acids: CASSYDGGRANVLTF.

This clonotype was counted at least ten times. The V gene is TRBV3-1, the J gene TRBJ1-1, with 7 bases aligning to TRBD1. Germline CDR1 LGHDT, CDR2 YNNKEL (reference sequence). V gave up 6 bases and J gave up 1 base; unmatched junction bases: 5. The CDR3 spans 14 residues. The CDR3 spells CASRRGQGNTEAFF. Written as DNA, the CDR3 is TGTGCCAGCAGGAGGGGGCAGGGGAACACTGAAGCTTTCTTT.

The CDR3 bases are TGTGCCAGCAGTCCGCTATTCGAGGATGGAGGCGGTATCACAGATACGCAGTATTTT. This sequence encodes CASSPLFEDGGGITDTQYF. This chain links TRBV6-5 with TRBJ2-3; D possibly corresponds to TRBD2 (5 bases). This CDR3 comprises 19 residues. Germline V gene data show CDR1 as MNHEY and CDR2 as SVGAGI. Between the trimmed V and J ends, which lost 5 bases and 2 bases, there was a span of 26 bases.

This clonotype was detected many times. The chain is built from TRBV6-5 and TRBJ2-7, with D possibly being TRBD2 (6 bases). The CDR3 extends over 15 amino acids. From germline, CDR1 is MNHEY and CDR2 SVGAGI. V was shortened by 5 bases and J by 1 base, with 15 bases between the two germline ends. Here the CDR3 DNA reads TGTGCCAGCAGTCCTCAGGGACTTCAATCCTACGAGCAGTACTTC. This codes for CASSPQGLQSYEQYF.

This clonotype was recorded many times. The chain recombines TRBV20-1 with TRBJ1-5; 8 nucleotides agree with TRBD1. The CDR3 spans 14 residues. Germline V gene sequence: CDR1 DFQATT, CDR2 SNEGSKA (reference sequence). Trimming cost V 5 bases and J 2 bases; bases outside gene matches: 5. The CDR3 bases are TGCAGTGCTCTCGACAGGGGTGGCAATCAGCCCCAGCATTTT. It translates to CSALDRGGNQPQHF.

This clonotype was counted ten times or more. V is TRBV20-1 and J is TRBJ1-3, with D perhaps TRBD1 (6 bases). Germline assignment: CDR1 DFQATT and CDR2 SNEGSKA (reference sequence). The CDR3 runs 14 residues. Trimming pared 3 bases from V and 4 bases from J, leaving 13 bases between. The CDR3 nucleotides are TGCAGTGCTAGCCCAACAGGGACCGGAAACACCATATATTTT. This sequence encodes CSASPTGTGNTIYF.

This clonotype came up a few times. The chain employs TRBV27 and TRBJ1-4, with D maybe TRBD1 (6 bases). V lost 5 bases to trimming and J lost 7 bases, with 17 bases between them. Germline assignment: CDR1 MNHEY and CDR2 SMNVEV (reference sequence). This CDR3 contains 15 residues. The CDR3 here is CASSTHREGGEKLFF. The DNA of the CDR3 is TGTGCCAGCAGTACCCACAGGGAGGGAGGTGAAAAACTGTTTTTT.

This clonotype was detected a few times. The rearrangement joins TRBV25-1 to TRBJ1-2; D is perhaps TRBD1 (6 bases). V gave up 2 bases and J gave up 6 bases, with 22 bases separating them. Germline V gene data show CDR1 as MGHDK and CDR2 as SYGVNS. CDR3 length: 17 amino acids. The CDR3 is CASSENRGIQGLNGYTF. CDR3 DNA: TGTGCCAGCAGTGAAAATCGAGGAATACAGGGTCTGAATGGCTACACCTTC.

The chain employs TRBV27 and TRBJ1-1; TRBD1 matches at 9 bases. The J segment lost 11 bases and the V segment lost 0 bases, leaving 4 bases of the junction unmatched. Germline V gives CDR1 MNHEY, CDR2 SMNVEV (reference sequence). This CDR3 region has 13 residues. CDR3 residues: CASSLSGTGRAFF. CDR3 nucleotides: TGTGCCAGCAGTTTATCGGGGACAGGGAGGGCTTTCTTT.

This clonotype was counted only a few times. This chain uses TRBV5-4 with TRBJ2-1; 9 bases align to TRBD2. The V gene's germline CDR1 is SGHNT and CDR2 YYREEE (reference sequence). This CDR3 comprises 15 residues. V was clipped by 4 bases and J by 2 bases; unmatched bases: 4. The CDR3: CASSSPSGAYNEQFF. In DNA, the CDR3 is TGTGCCAGCAGCAGCCCTAGCGGGGCCTACAATGAGCAGTTCTTC.

Judged by abundance, this clonotype is medium-sized. This chain uses TRBV3-1 with TRBJ1-2; D remains ambiguous. Germline CDR1 and CDR2: LGHDT and YNNKEL (reference sequence). The CDR3 totals 12 residues. V was cut by 6 bases and J by 3 bases, with 8 bases left in between. The CDR3 DNA follows: TGTGCCAGCAGTAAGCACTACTATGGCTACACCTTC. Its protein is CASSKHYYGYTF.

This clonotype was recorded many times. The genes are TRBV15 and TRBJ2-1, with a weak D call TRBD1 (5 bases). Germline V gene sequence: CDR1 LNHNV, CDR2 YYDKDF (reference sequence). CDR3 length: 14 residues. The germline V and J ends were trimmed by 0 bases and 8 bases, with 11 bases remaining between them. The CDR3 is CATSRDSRVDEQFF. DNA of the CDR3: TGTGCCACCAGCAGAGATTCCAGGGTCGATGAGCAGTTCTTC.

The CDR3 DNA sequence: TGTGCCAGCAGTTCGCCGGGACAGGGGGCACGAGCTTTCTTT. Translating it yields CASSSPGQGARAFF. V usage is TRBV28 and J usage is TRBJ1-1; 12 bases match TRBD1. The ends lost 4 bases at V and 10 bases at J; junction bases unmatched: 7. Germline V gene sequence: CDR1 MDHEN, CDR2 SYDVKM. The CDR3 totals 14 residues.

This chain links TRBV5-1 with TRBJ2-1; D gene uncertain. Germline V lookup: CDR1 SGHRS, CDR2 YFSETQ. V lost 0 bases and J 0 bases, leaving 10 bases between the germline ends. CDR3 size: 16 residues. The CDR3 DNA reads TGCGCCAGCAGCTTGGTATCTGAAAGCTCCTACAATGAGCAGTTCTTC. Encoded protein: CASSLVSESSYNEQFF. Combining the CDR3 with reference TRBV5-1 and TRBJ2-1 gives the whole variable domain KAGVTQTPRYLIKTRGQQVTLSCSPISGHRSVSWYQQTPGQGLQFLFEYFSETQRNKGNFPGRFSGRQFSNSRSEMNVSTLELGDSALYLCASSLVSESSYNEQFFGPGTRLTVL.

This clonotype was counted many times. The chain uses TRBV2 and TRBJ2-7, with unresolved D. Germline CDR1 SNHLY, CDR2 FYNNEI. The ends were cut back, 7 bases at V and 7 bases at J, with 11 bases in the middle. The CDR3 has 11 amino acids. The CDR3 sequence: CASIRFGEQYF. CDR3 coding DNA: TGTGCCAGCATCCGATTCGGGGAGCAGTACTTC.

This clonotype was recorded at least ten times. This chain uses TRBV12-3 or TRBV12-4 with TRBJ1-1; D not certain. The CDR3 length is 11 residues. V dropped 5 bases and J dropped 4 bases, with 5 bases sitting between them. CDR3 amino acids: CASSLRTEAFF. The CDR3 nucleotides are TGTGCCAGCAGTCTTCGCACTGAAGCTTTCTTT.

This clonotype was picked up many times. V and J are TRBV28 and TRBJ2-1; possible D gene TRBD2, 6 bases. With 1 base removed from V and 10 bases from J, the gap between germline ends came to 14 bases. Germline CDR1 and CDR2: MDHEN and SYDVKM. The CDR3 runs to 14 residues. The CDR3 here is CASSLSLTSFEQFF. The CDR3 nucleotides are TGTGCCAGCAGTTTATCCCTAACTAGCTTCGAGCAGTTCTTC.

This clonotype was counted ten times or more. The chain carries TRBV6-6 and TRBJ1-2; TRBD1 is a possible D gene (5 bases). The germline gives CDR1 MNHNY, CDR2 SVGAGI (reference sequence). The CDR3 extends over 14 amino acids. Trimming removed 0 bases at V and 5 bases at J, with 10 bases between. Here the CDR3 DNA reads TGTGCCAGCAGTTACTCAGGGGAAGGTTATGGCTACACCTTC. Amino acids: CASSYSGEGYGYTF.

This clonotype was observed at least ten times. The chain is built from TRBV6-5 and TRBJ2-3, with D unclear. CDR3 length: 11 amino acids. Trimming cost V 5 bases and J 6 bases, with 6 bases left between them. Germline assignment: CDR1 MNHEY and CDR2 SVGAGI. CDR3: CASSSQDTQYF. The CDR3 nucleotides read TGTGCCAGCAGTAGCCAGGATACGCAGTATTTT.

The V and J genes are TRBV6-2 or TRBV6-3 and TRBJ2-7, with D tentatively TRBD1 or TRBD2 (5 bases each). Trimming cost V 6 bases and J 3 bases, with 15 bases left between them. CDR1 and CDR2 (germline): MNHEY, SVGEGT. CDR3 length equals 14 residues. CDR3 amino acids: CASSPRRDGYEQYF. The CDR3 DNA is TGTGCCAGCAGCCCCCGCCGGGACGGCTACGAGCAGTACTTC.